The T cell receptor (beta chain) described here comes from a study of shared clonotypes between healthy human individuals. Study context: Per donor, CD8 memory used one plate, CD8 naive used two, CD4 memory used three and CD4 naive used three.

Repertoires were generated with immunoSEQ multiplex PCR, while TCRdb's copy carries only in-frame clones and drops some. The sample includes roughly 2.5 million clones, around nine tenths seen only once; the top ten take around 0.15%. Splitting of CD4+ cells produced CD45RA+ naive and CD45RA-negative memory subsets. The CDR3 is 12 residues long. V lost 4 bases to trimming and J lost 11 bases; unmatched junction nucleotides: 8. From germline, CDR1 is MNHEY and CDR2 SVGAGI. The sequencing sample was made of naive CD4+ T cells sorted from blood. The sample's subset: CD45RA+ positively selected. The source is a man between 18 and 35 years old in good health. The J gene is TRBJ2-7, the V gene TRBV6-5; 7 nucleotides line up with TRBD1. The CDR3 nucleotides are TGTGCCAGCAGTTCCTTTACCGGGACAGAGTACTTC. Residues: CASSSFTGTEYF.